This is a list of T cell receptor beta chains from one sample in a study of beta chain features in type 1 diabetes. Libraries were prepared by immunoSEQ multiplex PCR; TCRdb keeps only in-frame clonotypes and omits some of them. The table lists 30,000 to 40,000 clones, 50% to 75% of them singletons. Sequencing was done on a sample of Tregs from blood. The receptor set was obtained from a woman aged 30 to 39 in good health. The conserved cysteine and the conserved F or W are not part of the CDR3 here. A D gene is named only where the DNA matches it firmly.

j_call | d_call | v_call | cdr3_aa
TRBJ2-5 | - | TRBV7-2 | ASSLVEETQY
TRBJ2-2 | TRBD2 | TRBV7-9 | ASSPLAGVTGELF
TRBJ1-5 | - | TRBV20-1 | SAPGQPQH
TRBJ1-2 | - | TRBV18 | ASSPGQGSVT
TRBJ2-7 | TRBD2 | TRBV7-9 | ASSLAQTSGSYEQY
TRBJ2-7 | - | TRBV27 | ASSFYRENYEQY
TRBJ2-2 | TRBD2 | TRBV4-3 | ASSHLREIGELF
TRBJ2-2 | - | TRBV28 | ASSLGGSNTGELF
TRBJ2-3 | - | TRBV29-1 | SVAGTDTQY
TRBJ2-7 | TRBD2 | TRBV7-3 | ASSPKRGTSRSYEQY
TRBJ2-3 | TRBD1 | TRBV7-6 | ASSHSRDRGSQY
TRBJ2-2 | TRBD2 | TRBV7-9 | ASSLGLAGRGGELF
TRBJ2-1 | - | TRBV5-1 | ASSSYRPGREGVHNEQF
TRBJ1-5 | TRBD1 | TRBV2 | ASRRDRVSPQPQH
TRBJ2-7 | TRBD1 | TRBV7-2 | ASSKGQGAGYEQY
TRBJ2-7 | - | TRBV28 | ASSLLGYEQY
TRBJ2-2 | TRBD2 | TRBV19 | ASSPLGTSGSIGELF
TRBJ2-7 | TRBD2 | TRBV11-3 | ASSREDEQY
TRBJ1-3 | TRBD1 | TRBV7-9 | ASSPIYSTGGSGNTIY
TRBJ1-5 | - | TRBV27 | ASSPRYSNQPQH
TRBJ1-2 | - | TRBV7-6 | ASSPLGVSGYT
TRBJ1-5 | TRBD1 | TRBV2 | ASTSWGTGGPMGNQPQH
TRBJ2-5 | TRBD2 | TRBV7-3 | ASSSSGRGETQY
TRBJ2-7 | - | TRBV27 | ASSPVGQGGIGTYEQY
TRBJ2-1 | TRBD2 | TRBV6-5 | ASRGLAGGSEQF
TRBJ2-7 | TRBD2 | TRBV28 | ASRTGLAGLGEQY
TRBJ2-5 | TRBD2 | TRBV6-5 | ASRTSTQETQY
TRBJ2-7 | TRBD1 | TRBV7-2 | ASSLTDRGLNEQY
TRBJ2-7 | TRBD2 | TRBV28 | ASSPITSGRYYEQY
TRBJ2-7 | TRBD1 | TRBV5-4 | ASSLGEPGQGYEQY
TRBJ2-1 | - | TRBV5-1 | ASSFGLEQF
TRBJ2-7 | TRBD2 | TRBV14 | ASSLNGLAGGGQY
TRBJ2-2 | - | TRBV5-4 | ASSVNLAANTGELF
TRBJ2-3 | TRBD2 | TRBV6-5 | ASSSLAGGFPDTQY
TRBJ2-1 | - | TRBV6-4 | ASSDIGGLAYNEQF
TRBJ1-1 | TRBD1 | TRBV28 | ASSTLDRAGTEAF
TRBJ2-1 | - | TRBV4-1 | ASSHRLTSGVRYNEQF
TRBJ1-5 | - | TRBV27 | ASSLRRTRDSNQPQH
TRBJ2-4 | - | TRBV28 | ASSLGPNIQY
TRBJ2-5 | TRBD1 | TRBV4-3 | ASSRDRDFGGTQY